The sequence of this T cell receptor beta chain was determined in a study of shared clonotypes between healthy human individuals. Sequencing used immunoSEQ multiplex PCR; TCRdb keeps in-frame clones, though not all of them. The table shows about 2.4 million clones, with 90% to 95% occurring only once. Germline V gives CDR1 SNHLY, CDR2 FYNNEI. V lost 7 bases and J 4 bases, leaving 6 bases between the germline ends. The CDR3 length is 11 residues. The sample was naive CD4+ T cells sorted from blood. The subset was: CD45RA+ positively selected. The clonotype originates from a man aged 18 to 30 in good health. The J gene is TRBJ2-3, the V gene TRBV2; D not resolved. The DNA of the CDR3 is TGTGCCAGCATAATCTCAGATACGCAGTATTTT. This gives the protein CASIISDTQYF.